This T cell receptor beta chain was recovered during a study of molecular identifiers for immune sequencing clone quantification. Study-level results: Over 97% of effector molecules, but under 1% in naive cells, were held by clones with more than 20 RNA copies.

This clonotype was detected ten times or more. Its antigen is unknown. One entry per CDR3 protein results from TCRdb running MiXCR on the PCR reads. The sample carries over 100,000 distinct CDR3 sequences, about 35% recorded once. The clonotype was recovered from a human donor in good health. Some libraries in this study had Jurkat cell RNA spiked in. Sequenced sample: naive CD8+ T cells from blood, with Jurkat cell RNA spiked in. Stated subset: FACS-sorted CD8+CD4-CCR7+CD45RA+ naive T cells.

The CDR3 DNA reads as TGTGCCAGCAGCCAAGATCTGGCACGCCAAGAGACCCAGTACTTC. Its protein is CASSQDLARQETQYF. This sequence joins TRBV14 and TRBJ2-5; no clear D. Germline V gene sequence: CDR1 SGHDN, CDR2 FVKESK. The CDR3 is 15 residues long. V was cut by 0 bases and J by 1 base, with 9 bases left in between.